A selection of T cell receptor beta chains follows, all from one sample in a study of T cell repertoires in cytomegalovirus infection. TCRdb passed the reads through MiXCR, listing each CDR3 protein once. The data contain roughly 500,000 distinct CDR3 sequences, about 11% of them singletons. The source material was PBMCs. These receptors all stem from a human donor in good health (CMV status not recorded). Some clones in this sample may be carry-over from other donors' samples. Both conserved end residues are part of each CDR3. D genes are given only for firm matches. Size is stated for part of the rows, as once, few or many counts, or as a class when the clone is expanded.

CASKGGGTGSQPQHF	TGTGCCAGTAAAGGGGGGGGGACAGGGTCTCAGCCCCAGCATTTT	TRBV19	many	15	TRBJ1-5	TRBD1
CSAGGGSVGELFF	TGCAGTGCTGGGGGAGGCTCGGTCGGGGAGCTGTTTTTT	TRBV20-1	once	13	TRBJ2-2	.
CASSPFSDSTIYGYTF	TGTGCCAGCTCACCATTCTCCGACAGCACCATCTATGGCTACACCTTC	TRBV18	few	16	TRBJ1-2	.
CASLGVEEDTGELFF	TGTGCCAGTTTAGGGGTTGAAGAAGACACCGGGGAGCTGTTTTTT	TRBV19	many	15	TRBJ2-2	.
CASNKDRDDTEAFF	TGTGCCAGTAACAAGGATCGGGATGACACTGAAGCTTTCTTT	TRBV19	few	14	TRBJ1-1	.
CASSEQGSTGELFF	TGTGCCAGCAGTGAACAGGGGTCCACCGGGGAGCTGTTTTTT	TRBV6-4	few	14	TRBJ2-2	TRBD1
CAISRGQGAYEQYF	TGTGCCATCAGTAGGGGACAGGGGGCCTACGAGCAGTACTTC	TRBV10-3	.	14	TRBJ2-7	TRBD1
CASSLHLGGNQETQYF	TGTGCCAGCAGTCTCCACTTGGGCGGGAACCAAGAGACCCAGTACTTC	TRBV28	many	16	TRBJ2-5	.
CASSDFTGALTDTQYF	TGTGCCAGCAGTGATTTCACGGGAGCCCTCACAGATACGCAGTATTTT	TRBV6-1	many	16	TRBJ2-3	.
CSARSQPSTDTQYF	TGCAGTGCTAGAAGTCAGCCTAGCACAGATACGCAGTATTTT	TRBV20-1	few	14	TRBJ2-3	.
CSGAGVSQPQHF	TGCAGTGGGGCCGGAGTGAGTCAGCCCCAGCATTTT	TRBV20-1	.	12	TRBJ1-5	.
CASDRGRGYEELFF	TGTGCCAGTGACAGGGGCCGCGGTTACGAGGAGCTGTTTTTT	TRBV19	.	14	TRBJ2-2	TRBD1
CSARDDSNQPQHF	TGCAGTGCTAGGGACGACAGCAATCAGCCCCAGCATTTT	TRBV20-1	few	13	TRBJ1-5	.
CAWSVLGDEQFF	TGTGCCTGGAGTGTACTGGGGGATGAGCAGTTCTTC	TRBV30	.	12	TRBJ2-1	.
CASRSGTSGATDTQYF	TGTGCCAGTAGATCCGGGACTAGCGGGGCGACAGATACGCAGTATTTT	TRBV19	many	16	TRBJ2-3	TRBD2
CASSPRSGGGADTQYF	TGTGCCAGCAGTCCCCGGAGCGGGGGCGGGGCAGATACGCAGTATTTT	TRBV6-2/TRBV6-3	many	16	TRBJ2-3	TRBD2
CASSSGTVNEQFF	TGTGCCAGCAGCTCCGGGACGGTCAATGAGCAGTTCTTC	TRBV7-2	many	13	TRBJ2-1	.
CASSRGRMDTEAFF	TGTGCCAGCAGCCGCGGAAGAATGGACACTGAAGCTTTCTTT	TRBV11-3	many	14	TRBJ1-1	.
CASCRDRDLSGANVLTF	TGTGCCAGCTGTCGGGACAGGGATCTCTCTGGGGCCAACGTCCTGACTTTC	TRBV28	many	17	TRBJ2-6	TRBD1
CATETGLNGYTF	TGTGCCACCGAGACAGGGTTAAATGGCTACACCTTC	TRBV7-8	few	12	TRBJ1-2	TRBD1
CAAQGTGTSDAYEQYF	TGTGCCGCTCAAGGAACCGGGACTAGCGACGCCTACGAGCAGTACTTC	TRBV10-3	many	16	TRBJ2-7	TRBD2
CASSLEGRQGSRGYTF	TGTGCCAGCAGCTTAGAGGGGCGACAGGGGAGTCGGGGCTACACCTTC	TRBV7-2	many	16	TRBJ1-2	TRBD1
CSASGTLELYGYTF	TGCAGTGCTAGCGGGACTTTGGAACTCTATGGCTACACCTTC	TRBV20-1	.	14	TRBJ1-2	.
CASVNGREAFF	TGTGCCAGCGTAAACGGACGGGAAGCTTTCTTT	TRBV6-1	many	11	TRBJ1-1	.